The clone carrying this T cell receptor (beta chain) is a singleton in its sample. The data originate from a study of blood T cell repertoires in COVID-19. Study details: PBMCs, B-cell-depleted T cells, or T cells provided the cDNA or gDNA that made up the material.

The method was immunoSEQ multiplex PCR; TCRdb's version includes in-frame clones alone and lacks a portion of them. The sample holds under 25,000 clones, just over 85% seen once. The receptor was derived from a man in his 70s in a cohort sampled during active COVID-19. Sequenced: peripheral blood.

In DNA form, the CDR3 reads TGTGCCAGCTCGCCCCAGACAGGGAGCTCTGGGGCCAACGTCCTGACTTTC. This translates into CASSPQTGSSGANVLTF. The chain links TRBV28 to TRBJ2-6; 7 nucleotides agree with TRBD1. Germline V gene sequence: CDR1 MDHEN, CDR2 SYDVKM. There are 17 residues in the CDR3. Trimming at V came to 8 bases and at J to 0 bases, leaving 10 bases not matched to a gene.